The next 12 T cell receptor beta chains were all read from a single sample in a study of post-analysis software for immune sequencing data. No cognate antigen is known for these TCRs. Study-wide findings and caveats: TRBV segments more frequent in patients than in controls numbered several and included TRBV5-6, TRBV5-1 and TRBV20-1.

The library was made from cDNA and included unique molecular identifiers. TCRdb reprocessed the PCR reads with MiXCR, giving one entry per CDR3 protein. Here the sample spans more than 450,000 distinct CDR3 sequences, roughly 40% being singletons. Sequencing was done on a sample of blood. These receptors were obtained from a girl aged 5-17 years with multiple sclerosis.

This clonotype was recorded a few times. This sequence joins TRBV5-1 and TRBJ2-4; possible D gene TRBD1, 6 bases. V was shortened by 0 bases and J by 0 bases, with 10 bases between the two germline ends. Per germline, CDR1 SGHRS and CDR2 YFSETQ. The CDR3 sequence is 16 residues long. The CDR3 protein is CASSLGQALAKNIQYF. The CDR3 DNA reads TGCGCCAGCAGCTTGGGACAGGCGCTAGCCAAAAACATTCAGTACTTC.

This chain joins TRBV27 and TRBJ1-6; TRBD1 is a possible D gene (6 bases). Germline assignment: CDR1 MNHEY and CDR2 SMNVEV (reference sequence). The CDR3 loop spans 14 amino acids. The V end was cut by 3 bases, the J end by 11 bases, with 14 bases between. In nucleotides, the CDR3 is TGTGCCAGCAGTTTTCGGACAGTCGACCCACCCCTCCACTTT. Translation gives CASSFRTVDPPLHF.

The chain has TRBV7-2 and TRBJ2-7; 7 positions agree with TRBD2. J gave up 2 bases and V 4 bases, and 17 bases lay outside the gene matches. Looked up from germline, CDR1 is SGHTA and CDR2 is FQGNSA. This CDR3 region has 18 residues. The DNA of the CDR3 is TGTGCCAGCAGCTCATCCCTTGCGGTAGCGGGCTTCACCTACGAGCAGTACTTC. Encoded protein: CASSSSLAVAGFTYEQYF.

This clonotype was picked up a small number of times. This rearrangement joins TRBV20-1 to TRBJ2-3; the D gene is possibly TRBD2 (6 bases). Germline loops: CDR1 DFQATT, CDR2 SNEGSKA (reference sequence). V lost 6 bases to trimming and J lost 3 bases, with 16 bases between them. The CDR3 covers 14 residues. The CDR3 nucleotides read TGCAGTGCCCCAGCGCGGGGTACGACAGATACGCAGTATTTT. Protein product: CSAPARGTTDTQYF.

This clonotype was seen a few times. The rearrangement uses TRBV5-1 and TRBJ1-2, with TRBD1 matching 7 bases. The CDR3 covers 13 residues. J lost 7 bases, V lost 2 bases, and 5 bases had no gene match. Germline V gene lookup returns CDR1 SGHRS and CDR2 YFSETQ. CDR3 bases: TGCGCCAGCAGCTTCCGGGACAGTAGTGGCTACACCTTC. It specifies CASSFRDSSGYTF.

The chain employs TRBV6-5 and TRBJ2-5, with 12 bases that match TRBD2. The V gene end was trimmed by 6 bases and the J gene end by 2 bases; junction bases not matched to a gene: 4. Germline V gene data show CDR1 as MNHEY and CDR2 as SVGAGI. CDR3 length: 15 amino acids. Here the CDR3 reads CASRTSGGQQETQYF. The CDR3 DNA follows: TGTGCCAGCAGGACTAGCGGGGGCCAGCAAGAGACCCAGTACTTC.

This clonotype came up a few times. The chain employs TRBV4-1 and TRBJ2-4; TRBD1 matches at 7 bases. Germline CDR1 is MGHRA and CDR2 is YSYEKL. The ends lost 1 base at V and 0 bases at J; junction bases unmatched: 18. This CDR3 has 21 residues. CDR3 amino acids: CASSQVIDRDSKTLAKNIQYF. DNA for the CDR3: TGCGCCAGCAGCCAAGTAATCGACCGGGACAGTAAGACCCTAGCCAAAAACATTCAGTACTTC.

The chain is built from TRBV29-1 and TRBJ2-7; 11 nucleotides agree with TRBD1. Germline V lookup: CDR1 SQVTM, CDR2 ANQGSEA. This CDR3 has 15 amino acids. Trimming cost V 5 bases and J 4 bases; bases outside gene matches: 10. As DNA, the CDR3 is TGCAGCGTTCGATCGGCGGGACAGGGGGGATACGAGCAGTACTTC. Its protein product is CSVRSAGQGGYEQYF.

The chain combines TRBV5-1 with TRBJ2-7; 11 positions agree with TRBD2. Germline V gene data show CDR1 as SGHRS and CDR2 as YFSETQ. The CDR3 is 16 residues long. V lost 4 bases, J lost 2 bases, and 8 bases stayed unmatched. The DNA of the CDR3 is TGCGCCAGCAGCCCTGGAGGGACTAGCGGACCCTACGAGCAGTACTTC. This translates into CASSPGGTSGPYEQYF.

This chain joins TRBV10-3 and TRBJ2-5; TRBD2 matches 10 bases. Germline V gives CDR1 ENHRY, CDR2 SYGVKD. This CDR3 comprises 17 residues. V gave up 2 bases and J gave up 0 bases; unmatched junction bases: 6. This CDR3 is CAISEVNLAGDQETQYF. DNA of the CDR3: TGTGCCATCAGTGAGGTAAATCTAGCGGGGGACCAAGAGACCCAGTACTTC.

The rearrangement links TRBV12-5 to TRBJ2-3; 9 nucleotides match TRBD1. CDR3 size: 16 residues. Germline assignment: CDR1 LGHNT and CDR2 FRNRAP. The J segment lost 2 bases and the V segment lost 0 bases, leaving 3 bases of the junction unmatched. DNA of the CDR3: TGTGCTAGTGGTTTGGTGGGGACAGGGCCCACAGATACGCAGTATTTT. This gives the protein CASGLVGTGPTDTQYF.

This clonotype was counted between two and nine times. This chain links TRBV9 with TRBJ2-1; D tentatively fits TRBD1 or TRBD2 (6 bases each). The CDR3 has 13 amino acids. In germline, CDR1 is SGDLS, CDR2 YYNGEE. V lost 3 bases to trimming and J lost 6 bases, with 10 bases between them. CDR3 loop: CASSEGGGNEQFF. The CDR3 coding sequence is TGTGCCAGCAGCGAGGGGGGTGGCAATGAGCAGTTCTTC.